This T cell receptor beta chain was obtained from a study of T-cell reconstitution after alpha-beta-depleted transplantation in children. On this clonotype itself: Its matching antigen is unknown.

Study results and limitations: At the one-year point after transplant, T-cell counts and TCRbeta diversity were found to come mostly from T cells that had been newly produced.

The trim removed 10 bases at V and 8 bases at J, leaving 14 bases unmatched. The germline V gene has CDR1 MNHNS and CDR2 SASEGT. The CDR3 spans 16 residues. The library targeted TCRbeta and was prepared with unique molecular identifiers. TCRdb re-derived calls from the PCR reads in MiXCR, one entry per CDR3 protein. The table lists about 1,000,000 distinct CDR3 sequences, about 26% of them singletons. The material was PBMCs, mostly from graft donor cells, obtained 360 days after TCRalphabeta/CD19-depleted stem cell transplant. The receptor's source is a boy under two years old who had a stem cell transplant for SCID, so the T cells may come from the graft donor. The chain is built from TRBV6-1 and TRBJ2-1; 13 bases fit TRBD2. The CDR3 nucleotides are TGTGCCAATTCGTTCACTAGCGGGGGGGCTTATGATGAGCAGTTCTTC. Encoded protein: CANSFTSGGAYDEQFF.